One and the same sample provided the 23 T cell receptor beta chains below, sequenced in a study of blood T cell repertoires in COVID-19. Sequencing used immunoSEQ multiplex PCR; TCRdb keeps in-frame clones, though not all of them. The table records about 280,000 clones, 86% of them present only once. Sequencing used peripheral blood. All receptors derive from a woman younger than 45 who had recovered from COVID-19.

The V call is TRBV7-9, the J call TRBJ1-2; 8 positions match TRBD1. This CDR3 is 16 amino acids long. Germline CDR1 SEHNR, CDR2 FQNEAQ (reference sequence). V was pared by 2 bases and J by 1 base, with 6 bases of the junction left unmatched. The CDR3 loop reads CASSLFQGADNYGYTF. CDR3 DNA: TGTGCCAGCAGCTTATTTCAGGGGGCGGATAACTATGGCTACACCTTC.

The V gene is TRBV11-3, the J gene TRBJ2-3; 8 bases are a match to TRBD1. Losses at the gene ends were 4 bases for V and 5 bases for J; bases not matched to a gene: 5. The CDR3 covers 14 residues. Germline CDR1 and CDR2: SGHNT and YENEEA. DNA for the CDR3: TGTGCCAGCAGCTCGCGGACAGGGCTAGATACGCAGTATTTT. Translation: CASSSRTGLDTQYF.

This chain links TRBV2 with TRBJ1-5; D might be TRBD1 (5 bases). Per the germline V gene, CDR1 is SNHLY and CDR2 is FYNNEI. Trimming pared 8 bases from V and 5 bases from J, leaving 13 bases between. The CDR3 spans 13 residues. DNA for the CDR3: TGTGCCAGCTGTATTCGGGGGGATCAGCCCCAGCATTTT. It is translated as CASCIRGDQPQHF.

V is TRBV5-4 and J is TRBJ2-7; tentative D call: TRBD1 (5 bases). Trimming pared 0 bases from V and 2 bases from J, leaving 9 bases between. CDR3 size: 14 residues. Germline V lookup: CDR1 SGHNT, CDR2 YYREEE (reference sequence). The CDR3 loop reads CASSLDRSTYEQYF. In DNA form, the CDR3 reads TGTGCCAGCAGCTTGGACAGGAGTACCTACGAGCAGTACTTC.

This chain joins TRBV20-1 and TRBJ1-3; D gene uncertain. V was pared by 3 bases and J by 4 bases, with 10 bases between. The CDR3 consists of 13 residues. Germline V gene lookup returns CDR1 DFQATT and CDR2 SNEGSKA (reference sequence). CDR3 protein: CSASSGEGNTIYF. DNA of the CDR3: TGCAGTGCTAGTTCCGGGGAGGGAAACACCATATATTTT.

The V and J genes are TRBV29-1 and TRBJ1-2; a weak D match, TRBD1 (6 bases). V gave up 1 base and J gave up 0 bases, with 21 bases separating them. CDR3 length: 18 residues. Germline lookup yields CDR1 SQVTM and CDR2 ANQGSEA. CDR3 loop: CSVEARIGWDKANYGYTF. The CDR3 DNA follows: TGCAGCGTTGAAGCCCGAATTGGCTGGGACAAGGCTAACTATGGCTACACCTTC.

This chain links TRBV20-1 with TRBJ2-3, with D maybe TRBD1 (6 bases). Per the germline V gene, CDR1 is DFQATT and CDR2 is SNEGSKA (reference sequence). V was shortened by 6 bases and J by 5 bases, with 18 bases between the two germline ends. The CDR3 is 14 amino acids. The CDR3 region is CSASLGAGEDTQYF. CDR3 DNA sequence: TGCAGTGCCAGTTTGGGGGCTGGTGAAGATACGCAGTATTTT.

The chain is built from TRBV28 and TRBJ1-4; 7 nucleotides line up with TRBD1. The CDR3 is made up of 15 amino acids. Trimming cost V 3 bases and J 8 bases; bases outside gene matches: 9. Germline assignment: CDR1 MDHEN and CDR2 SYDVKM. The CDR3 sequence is CASSFSTGRGEKLFF. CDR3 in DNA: TGTGCCAGCAGTTTTTCGACAGGGAGAGGGGAAAAACTGTTTTTT.

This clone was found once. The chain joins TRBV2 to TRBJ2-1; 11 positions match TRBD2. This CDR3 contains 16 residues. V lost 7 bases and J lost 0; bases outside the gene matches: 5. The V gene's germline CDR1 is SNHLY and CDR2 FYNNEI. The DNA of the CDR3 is TGTGCCAGCACCCGGGGGACTAGCGGCTCCTACAATGAGCAGTTCTTC. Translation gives CASTRGTSGSYNEQFF.

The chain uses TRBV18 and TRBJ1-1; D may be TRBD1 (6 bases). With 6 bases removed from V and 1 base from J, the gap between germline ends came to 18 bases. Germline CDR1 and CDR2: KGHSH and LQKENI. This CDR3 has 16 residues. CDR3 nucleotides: TGTGCCAGCTCGGACATTCCGGGACAAAAGAACACTGAAGCTTTCTTT. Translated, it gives CASSDIPGQKNTEAFF.

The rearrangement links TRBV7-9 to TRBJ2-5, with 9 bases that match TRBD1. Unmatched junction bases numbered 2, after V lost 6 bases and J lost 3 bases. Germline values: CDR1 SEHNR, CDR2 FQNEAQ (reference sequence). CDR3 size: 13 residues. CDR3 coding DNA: TGTGCCAGCAGGCGGACAGGGGAAGAGACCCAGTACTTC. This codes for CASRRTGEETQYF.

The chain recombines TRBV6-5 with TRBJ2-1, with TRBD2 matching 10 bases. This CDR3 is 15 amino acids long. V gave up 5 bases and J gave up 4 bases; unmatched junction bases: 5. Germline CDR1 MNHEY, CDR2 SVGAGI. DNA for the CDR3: TGTGCCAGCAGTACCTCTAGCGGGGGATACAATGAGCAGTTCTTC. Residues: CASSTSSGGYNEQFF.

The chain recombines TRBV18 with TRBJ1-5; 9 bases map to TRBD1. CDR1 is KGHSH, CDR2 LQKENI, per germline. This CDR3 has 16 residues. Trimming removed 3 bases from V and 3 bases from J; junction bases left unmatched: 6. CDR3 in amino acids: CASSPAGTGYNQPQHF. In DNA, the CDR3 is TGTGCCAGCTCACCCGCCGGGACAGGGTACAATCAGCCCCAGCATTTT.

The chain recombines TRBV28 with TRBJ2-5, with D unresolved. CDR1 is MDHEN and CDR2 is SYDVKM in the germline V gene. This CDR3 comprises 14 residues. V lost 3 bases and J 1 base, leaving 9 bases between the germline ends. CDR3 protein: CASSFERSQETQYF. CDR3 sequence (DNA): TGTGCCAGCAGTTTTGAAAGGAGCCAAGAGACCCAGTACTTC. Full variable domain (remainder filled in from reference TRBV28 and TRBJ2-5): DVKVTQSSRYLVKRTGEKVFLECVQDMDHENMFWYRQDPGLGLRLIYFSYDVKMKEKGDIPEGYSVSREKKERFSLILESASTNQTSMYLCASSFERSQETQYFGPGTRLLVL.

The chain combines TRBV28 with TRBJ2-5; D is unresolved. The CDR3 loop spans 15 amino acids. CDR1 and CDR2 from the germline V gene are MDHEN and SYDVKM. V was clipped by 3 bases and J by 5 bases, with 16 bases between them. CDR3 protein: CASSFPGYDGETQYF. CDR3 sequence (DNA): TGTGCCAGCAGTTTTCCAGGCTACGATGGGGAGACCCAGTACTTC.

As DNA, the CDR3 is TGTGCCAGCAGTCCAGCGGGGTACACAGATACGCAGTATTTT. This encodes CASSPAGYTDTQYF. The chain has TRBV28 and TRBJ2-3; TRBD2 matches 7 bases. The CDR3 covers 14 residues. Trimming at V came to 5 bases and at J to 2 bases, leaving 4 bases not matched to a gene. CDR1 and CDR2 from the germline V gene are MDHEN and SYDVKM.

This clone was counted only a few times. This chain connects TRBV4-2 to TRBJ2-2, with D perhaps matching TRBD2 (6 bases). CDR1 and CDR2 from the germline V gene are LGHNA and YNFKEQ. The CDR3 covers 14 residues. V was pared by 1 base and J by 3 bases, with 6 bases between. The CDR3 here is CASSQAGDTGELFF. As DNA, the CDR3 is TGTGCCAGCAGCCAAGCGGGAGACACCGGGGAGCTGTTTTTT.

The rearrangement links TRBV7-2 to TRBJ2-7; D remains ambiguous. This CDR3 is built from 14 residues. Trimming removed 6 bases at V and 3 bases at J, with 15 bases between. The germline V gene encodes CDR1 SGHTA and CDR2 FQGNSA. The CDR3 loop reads CASSSIRPYYEQYF. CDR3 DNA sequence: TGTGCCAGCAGTTCAATACGCCCCTACTACGAGCAGTACTTC.

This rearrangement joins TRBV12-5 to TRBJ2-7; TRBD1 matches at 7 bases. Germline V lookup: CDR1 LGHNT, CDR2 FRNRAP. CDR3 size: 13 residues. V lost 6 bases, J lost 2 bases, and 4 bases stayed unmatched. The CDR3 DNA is TGTGCTAGTGGGGGGACAGCTGCCTACGAGCAGTACTTC. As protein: CASGGTAAYEQYF.

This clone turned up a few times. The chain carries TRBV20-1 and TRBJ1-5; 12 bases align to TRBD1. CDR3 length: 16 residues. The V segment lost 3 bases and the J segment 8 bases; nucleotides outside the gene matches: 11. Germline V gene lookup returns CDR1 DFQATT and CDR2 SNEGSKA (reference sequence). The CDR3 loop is CSASPGTGGAAEPQHF. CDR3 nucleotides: TGCAGTGCTAGTCCCGGGACAGGGGGCGCCGCGGAGCCCCAGCATTTT.

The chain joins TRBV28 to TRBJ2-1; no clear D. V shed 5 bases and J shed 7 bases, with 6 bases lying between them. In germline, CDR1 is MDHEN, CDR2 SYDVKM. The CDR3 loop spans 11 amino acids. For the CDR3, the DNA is TGTGCCAGCAGTCTTTATAATGAGCAGTTCTTC. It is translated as CASSLYNEQFF.

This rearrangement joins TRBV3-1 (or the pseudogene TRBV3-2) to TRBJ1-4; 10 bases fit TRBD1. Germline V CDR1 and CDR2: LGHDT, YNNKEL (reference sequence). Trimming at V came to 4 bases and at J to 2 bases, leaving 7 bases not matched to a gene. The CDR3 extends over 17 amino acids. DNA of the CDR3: TGTGCCAGCAGCCCAGCAGGACAGGGGGTCACTAATGAAAAACTGTTTTTT. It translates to CASSPAGQGVTNEKLFF.

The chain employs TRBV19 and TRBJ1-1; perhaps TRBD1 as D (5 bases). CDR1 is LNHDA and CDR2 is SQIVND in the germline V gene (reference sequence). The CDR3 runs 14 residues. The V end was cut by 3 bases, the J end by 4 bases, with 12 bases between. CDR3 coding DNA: TGTGCCAGTAGTATCGCAGGGTCTGGCACTGAAGCTTTCTTT. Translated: CASSIAGSGTEAFF.